This is a list of T cell receptor beta chains from one sample in a study of OX40 agonist ivuxolimab in advanced cancers. Clones were read by immunoSEQ multiplex PCR, and TCRdb kept only the in-frame ones, dropping some. The table includes over 40,000 clones, 65% to 85% detected once. The material was CD4+ or CD8+ T cells sorted from blood, obtained in a trial of the OX40 agonist ivuxolimab. These receptors all come from an adult with an advanced solid tumor such as melanoma, head and neck, liver or kidney cancer. Each CDR3 is given with its conserved first and last residue. The D gene is left open where the match is weak. Clone size appears in some rows only: once, few, many, or a class for an expanded clone.

15,TRBD2,TRBV30,TRBJ2-1,-,TGTGCCTGGAGTTCTAGCGGGAGCTCCTACAATGAGCAGTTCTTC,CAWSSSGSSYNEQFF
14,-,TRBV11-2,TRBJ2-1,-,TGTGCCAGCAGCTTCTCCTTGTCCTACAATGAGCAGTTCTTC,CASSFSLSYNEQFF
15,TRBD2,TRBV7-2,TRBJ2-7,-,TGTGCCAGCAGCTTAGGAGCGGGGGCCTCCTACGAGCAGTACTTC,CASSLGAGASYEQYF
12,-,TRBV2,TRBJ1-2,-,TGTGCCAGCAAAGGGGTTGGGGATGGCTACACCTTC,CASKGVGDGYTF
13,-,TRBV5-1,TRBJ2-1,-,TGCGCCAGCAGCTTGAACGCCTACAATGAGCAGTTCTTC,CASSLNAYNEQFF
13,-,TRBV25-1,TRBJ1-1,-,TGTGCCAGCAGGAGAGGGGGAGGGACTGAAGCTTTCTTT,CASRRGGGTEAFF
12,TRBD1,TRBV7-9,TRBJ2-7,-,TGTGCCAGCAGCCGGGGACAGGGGGAGCAGTACTTC,CASSRGQGEQYF
15,-,TRBV4-3,TRBJ2-3,-,TGCGCCAGCAGCCAAGGGGGTGAGGGCACAGATACGCAGTATTTT,CASSQGGEGTDTQYF
15,-,TRBV21-1,TRBJ2-5,-,TGTGCCAGCAGCAAAGGGGACATATACCAAGAGACCCAGTACTTC,CASSKGDIYQETQYF
13,-,TRBV4-1,TRBJ2-1,few,TGCGCCAGCAGCCAAGGTACCAATCTCGGGCAGTTCTTC,CASSQGTNLGQFF
16,-,TRBV7-9,TRBJ2-1,once,TGTGCCAGCAGCCCCGGGCGGGACAACTCCTACAATGAGCAGTTCTTC,CASSPGRDNSYNEQFF
11,-,TRBV7-2,TRBJ2-5,-,TGTGCCAGCAGCTTGGGGGTAGGGCAGTACTTC,CASSLGVGQYF
13,-,TRBV19,TRBJ1-1,-,TGTGCCAGTAGTGAGGGGTTGAACACTGAAGCTTTCTTT,CASSEGLNTEAFF
14,TRBD1,TRBV19,TRBJ1-2,-,TGTGCCAGTAGTGTCACAGGGGGGCACTATGGCTACACCTTC,CASSVTGGHYGYTF
15,TRBD2,TRBV2,TRBJ2-7,-,TGTGCCAGCAATAATGGGACTAGGGGCTCGTACGAGCAGTACTTC,CASNNGTRGSYEQYF
14,-,TRBV11-2,TRBJ2-3,-,TGTGCCAGCAGCTCCCAGGGGAGCACAGATACGCAGTATTTT,CASSSQGSTDTQYF
13,TRBD1,TRBV7-9,TRBJ2-7,-,TGTGCCAGCAGCGGAGGGACAGGGGACGAGCAGTACTTC,CASSGGTGDEQYF
13,-,TRBV18,TRBJ1-5,few,TGTGCCAGCTCGGTCAGGGCAGGACAGCCCCAGCATTTT,CASSVRAGQPQHF
15,TRBD1,TRBV29-1,TRBJ2-3,-,TGCAGCGTTGAGCGACAGGGGATAGCAACAGATACGCAGTATTTT,CSVERQGIATDTQYF
14,-,TRBV18,TRBJ2-5,-,TGTGCCAGCTCACCAATCCGGGGGCCAGAGACCCAGTACTTC,CASSPIRGPETQYF
12,TRBD2,TRBV5-6,TRBJ2-7,-,TGTGCCAGCAGCCCGGGACTAGCGGAGCAGTACTTC,CASSPGLAEQYF
13,TRBD2,TRBV29-1,TRBJ2-7,-,TGCAGCGTGGTAGCGGGCTTTCCCTACGAGCAGTACTTC,CSVVAGFPYEQYF
13,-,TRBV27,TRBJ2-7,few,TGTGCCAGCAAGTCGGGACTGGCTTACGAGCAGTACTTC,CASKSGLAYEQYF
14,-,TRBV7-2,TRBJ1-4,-,TGTGCCAGCAGTGGGTTTGGACGTAATGAAAAACTGTTTTTT,CASSGFGRNEKLFF
13,-,TRBV27,TRBJ2-7,-,TGTGCCAGCAGTTTGGCCAGCTCCTACGAGCAGTACTTC,CASSLASSYEQYF
12,-,TRBV2,TRBJ1-1,-,TGTGCCAGCAGAAAGATGAACACTGAAGCTTTCTTT,CASRKMNTEAFF
14,-,TRBV30,TRBJ1-2,-,TGTGCCTGGGAAAACAGGGAAGCGGGCTATGGCTACACCTTC,CAWENREAGYGYTF
17,TRBD1,TRBV7-8,TRBJ1-3,-,TGTGCCAGCAGCCCATACCCCGGACAGGGAGGGCGAAACACCATATATTTT,CASSPYPGQGGRNTIYF
15,TRBD1,TRBV6-5,TRBJ1-3,-,TGTGCCAGCAGTACGGACAGGGTGGCTGGAAACACCATATATTTT,CASSTDRVAGNTIYF
12,TRBD1,TRBV29-1,TRBJ2-7,-,TGCAGCGTCAAAAGACAGGGGTACGAGCAGTACTTC,CSVKRQGYEQYF
15,-,TRBV5-6,TRBJ1-1,-,TGTGCCAGCAGCCCCCTAAAGGGGGAGATTGGTGAAGCTTTCTTT,CASSPLKGEIGEAFF
15,TRBD2,TRBV6-6,TRBJ2-7,-,TGTGCCAGCAGTTACCGGTCTAGCGGGAGCTACGAGCAGTACTTC,CASSYRSSGSYEQYF
14,-,TRBV7-6,TRBJ2-7,-,TGTGCCAGCAGCTTAAATAGGTACTCCTACGAGCAGTACTTC,CASSLNRYSYEQYF
13,-,TRBV27,TRBJ2-7,-,TGTGCCAGCAGGCAGCACATTACCTACGAGCAGTACTTC,CASRQHITYEQYF
15,-,TRBV5-6,TRBJ1-5,-,TGTGCCAGCAGCTTGGGGGTAGGGAGCAATCAGCCCCAGCATTTT,CASSLGVGSNQPQHF
14,-,TRBV6-4,TRBJ2-6,few,TGTGCCAGTACCTTGAACTCTGGGGCCAACGTCCTGACTTTC,CASTLNSGANVLTF
16,TRBD1,TRBV19,TRBJ1-5,-,TGTGCCAGTAGTATAGTGCGACAGGGGGGAACTCAGCCCCAGCATTTT,CASSIVRQGGTQPQHF
15,-,TRBV7-9,TRBJ1-4,-,TGTGCCAGCAGCTTCCAGGGTGGCGGTAATGAAAAACTGTTTTTT,CASSFQGGGNEKLFF
18,TRBD2,TRBV7-9,TRBJ2-1,-,TGTGCCAGCAGCCCGAACCGGACTAGCGGGAGCAATGCAAATGAGCAGTTCTTC,CASSPNRTSGSNANEQFF
15,-,TRBV18,TRBJ2-5,-,TGTGCCAGCTCACCAAATTCCAGGGGACAAGAGACCCAGTACTTC,CASSPNSRGQETQYF
15,-,TRBV21-1,TRBJ1-2,-,TGTGCCAGCAGTGAAACGCCCGGGAGGAACTATGGCTACACCTTC,CASSETPGRNYGYTF
17,-,TRBV7-8,TRBJ2-3,-,TGTGCCAGCAGTTCTTACTGGGCCCAACGGGGCAGGGATACGCAGTATTTT,CASSSYWAQRGRDTQYF
15,-,TRBV9,TRBJ2-5,-,TGTGCCAGCAGCGTATGGGGGCGCCTAGGGGAGACCCAGTACTTC,CASSVWGRLGETQYF
15,TRBD1,TRBV5-1,TRBJ1-1,-,TGCGCCAGCAGCTTGGAGACAGGGGCAAACACTGAAGCTTTCTTT,CASSLETGANTEAFF
13,-,TRBV5-4,TRBJ2-1,-,TGTGCCAGCAGCTTGGTAACCGGGACCCAGCAGTTCTTC,CASSLVTGTQQFF
15,-,TRBV7-8,TRBJ1-3,-,TGTGCCAGCAGCCGGCAGGGCCAGTATGGAAACACCATATATTTT,CASSRQGQYGNTIYF
16,TRBD2,TRBV2,TRBJ2-3,-,TGTGCCAGCAGTGAAGCGGGAGGGCCGGCCACAGATACGCAGTATTTT,CASSEAGGPATDTQYF
17,TRBD2,TRBV30,TRBJ2-7,-,TGTGCCTGGAGTGCCCTCACTAGCGGGAGGGCCTCCTACGAGCAGTACTTC,CAWSALTSGRASYEQYF